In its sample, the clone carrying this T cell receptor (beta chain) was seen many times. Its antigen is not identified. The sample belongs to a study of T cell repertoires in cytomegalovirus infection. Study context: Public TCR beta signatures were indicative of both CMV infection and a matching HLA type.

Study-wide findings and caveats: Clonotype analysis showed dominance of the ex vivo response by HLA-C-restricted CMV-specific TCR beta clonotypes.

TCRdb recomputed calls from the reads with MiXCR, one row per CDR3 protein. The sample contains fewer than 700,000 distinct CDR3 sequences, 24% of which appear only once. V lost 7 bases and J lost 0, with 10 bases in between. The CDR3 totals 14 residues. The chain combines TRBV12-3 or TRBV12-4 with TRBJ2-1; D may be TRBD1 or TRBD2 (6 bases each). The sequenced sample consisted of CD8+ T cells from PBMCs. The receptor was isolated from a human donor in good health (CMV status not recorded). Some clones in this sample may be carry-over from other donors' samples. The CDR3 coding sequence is TGTGCCAGCACCGGGGGCCTCTCCTACAATGAGCAGTTCTTC. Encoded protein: CASTGGLSYNEQFF.